This T cell receptor beta chain emerged from a study of blood T cell repertoires in COVID-19. As for the study in general: The origin of the acute and convalescent COVID-19 samples was the United States, Italy and Spain. The analysed material was cDNA or gDNA that came from T cells, B-cell-depleted T cells, or PBMCs.

Original processing notes: Reference gene primer amplification gave estimated nucleated cell counts. Repertoires were generated with immunoSEQ multiplex PCR, while TCRdb's copy carries only in-frame clones and drops some. Clone size and the V and J calls come from that table; the DNA yielded D and trimming. The table records tens of thousands of clones, around 90% of them present only once. Germline V gene data show CDR1 as SGHAT and CDR2 as FQNNGV. The CDR3 has 15 residues. V trimming: 5 bases; J trimming: 4 bases; junction bases outside the gene matches: 8. The specimen was peripheral blood. The chain uses TRBV11-2 and TRBJ1-1, with TRBD1 identical over 9 bases. This sequence originates from a human donor in a cohort sampled during active COVID-19. The CDR3 nucleotides read TGTGCCAGCAGCCTAACAGGGGGCCCTGGCACTGAAGCTTTCTTT. The encoded protein is CASSLTGGPGTEAFF.